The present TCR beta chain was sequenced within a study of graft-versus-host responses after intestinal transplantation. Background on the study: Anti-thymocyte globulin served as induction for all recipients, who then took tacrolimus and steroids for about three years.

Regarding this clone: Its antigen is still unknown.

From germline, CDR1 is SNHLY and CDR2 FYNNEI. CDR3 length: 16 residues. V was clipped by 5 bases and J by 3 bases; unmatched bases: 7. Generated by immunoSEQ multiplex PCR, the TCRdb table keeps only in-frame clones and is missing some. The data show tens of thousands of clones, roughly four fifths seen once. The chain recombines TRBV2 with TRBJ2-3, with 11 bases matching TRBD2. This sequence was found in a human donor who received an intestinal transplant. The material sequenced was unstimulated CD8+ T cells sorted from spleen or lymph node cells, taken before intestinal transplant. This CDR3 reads CASSHRLAGPTDTQYF. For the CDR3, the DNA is TGTGCCAGCAGTCATCGACTAGCGGGGCCTACAGATACGCAGTATTTT.